A selection of T cell receptor beta chains follows, all from one sample in a study of shared clonotypes between healthy human individuals. The table came from immunoSEQ multiplex PCR; TCRdb's copy has only in-frame clones and leaves some out. This table holds about 480,000 clones, about 75% found once. The sequencing sample was made of PBMCs. These receptors all stem from a woman between 35 and 50 years old in good health. Some clones in this sample may be carry-over from other donors' samples. Each CDR3 is given with its conserved first and last residue. Fields, in order: V gene, D gene, J gene, clone size, CDR3 DNA, CDR3 protein. The D gene is left open where the match is weak. Size is omitted from some rows. Given values are once, few, many or a class for expanded clones.

V: TRBV2; D: TRBD2; J: TRBJ2-3; size: few; DNA: TGTGCCAGCAGTGGCGGGACTAGCGGGAGGATGCATACGCAGTATTTT; CDR3: CASSGGTSGRMHTQYF
V: TRBV27; D: -; J: TRBJ2-7; size: -; DNA: TGTGCCAGCAGTTTATCGACAGGAGCCGCCTACGAGCAGTACTTC; CDR3: CASSLSTGAAYEQYF
V: TRBV7-3; D: -; J: TRBJ1-6; size: many; DNA: TGTGCCAGCAGCTTAGGCTCCTATAATTCACCCCTCCACTTT; CDR3: CASSLGSYNSPLHF
V: TRBV7-2; D: TRBD1; J: TRBJ1-1; size: once; DNA: TGTGCCAGCAGCCCGAGACAGGGGCGGAACGGAGCTTTCTTT; CDR3: CASSPRQGRNGAFF
V: TRBV29-1; D: -; J: TRBJ2-7; size: -; DNA: TGCAGCGTTGCACAGGGTGTGTTTTACGAGCAGTACTTC; CDR3: CSVAQGVFYEQYF
V: TRBV7-3; D: TRBD1; J: TRBJ1-1; size: once; DNA: TGTGCCAGCAGCTTAACGGGGACAGGAGATATGACTGAAGCTTTCTTT; CDR3: CASSLTGTGDMTEAFF
V: TRBV13; D: TRBD2; J: TRBJ2-1; size: -; DNA: TGTGCCAGCAGCGCAACGGAGCGGGAGCCGAATGAGCAGTTCTTC; CDR3: CASSATEREPNEQFF
V: TRBV5-1; D: -; J: TRBJ1-1; size: -; DNA: TGCGCCAGCAGCTTGAGGTCAGAATCCAGGAACACTGAAGCTTTCTTT; CDR3: CASSLRSESRNTEAFF
V: TRBV30; D: -; J: TRBJ1-5; size: -; DNA: TGTGCCTGGAGTGTGGGTTCAGGGCGCAATCAGCCCCAGCATTTT; CDR3: CAWSVGSGRNQPQHF
V: TRBV6-6; D: TRBD1; J: TRBJ1-5; size: -; DNA: TGTGCCAGCAGGACACCAGGGGGGAACAATCAGCCCCAGCATTTT; CDR3: CASRTPGGNNQPQHF
V: TRBV6-4; D: TRBD2; J: TRBJ2-1; size: few; DNA: TGTGCCAGCAGTGAAGGAGCGGGAGGAAATGATGAGCAGTTCTTC; CDR3: CASSEGAGGNDEQFF